Below, 27 T cell receptor beta chains from the same sample are listed, as sequenced in a study of spatial heterogeneity in lung cancer. TCRdb re-derived calls from the 5' RACE reads in MiXCR, one entry per CDR3 protein. The table has approximately 27,000 distinct CDR3 sequences, 5% to 6% seen once. Time point meaning: blood at routine non-recurrence follow-up after resection. From tumor, nontumor lung or frozen PBMC, whole RNA was taken unsorted for sequencing. Sample: PBMCs, taken at follow-up. Receptors originate from a male donor with early-stage non-small cell lung cancer.

This clonotype was recorded many times. The V and J genes are TRBV7-3 and TRBJ2-5; D gene ambiguous. This CDR3 contains 14 residues. With 5 bases removed from V and 2 bases from J, the gap between germline ends came to 12 bases. From germline, CDR1 is SGHTA and CDR2 FQGTGA. CDR3 bases: TGTGCCAGCAGCGAGTACGGTCCACAAGAGACCCAGTACTTC. This sequence encodes CASSEYGPQETQYF.

This clonotype was seen many times. The chain combines TRBV30 with TRBJ1-1; no reliable D call. Germline CDR1 GTSNPN, CDR2 SVGIG (reference sequence). With 2 bases removed from V and 6 bases from J, the gap between germline ends came to 10 bases. CDR3 size: 12 residues. The CDR3 loop is CAWSWEVAEAFF. The CDR3 coding sequence is TGTGCCTGGAGTTGGGAGGTCGCTGAAGCTTTCTTT.

The CDR3, as DNA: TGTGCCAGCAGCGGATGGACAGGGCTCTCTGAAGCTTTCTTT. Its protein product is CASSGWTGLSEAFF. The chain employs TRBV3-1 and TRBJ1-1; 8 nucleotides line up with TRBD1. This CDR3 has 14 residues. Germline CDR1 reads LGHDT; CDR2 reads YNNKEL (reference sequence). The trim removed 5 bases at V and 6 bases at J, leaving 8 bases unmatched.

The V call is TRBV20-1, the J call TRBJ2-3, with 10 bases lining up with TRBD1. The CDR3 loop spans 15 amino acids. With 1 base clipped from V and 2 bases from J, the junction kept 3 bases outside the gene matches. Germline values: CDR1 DFQATT, CDR2 SNEGSKA (reference sequence). CDR3 DNA sequence: TGCAGTGCTAGAGGGACAGGGGGGATCACAGATACGCAGTATTTT. It yields the protein CSARGTGGITDTQYF.

This clonotype is labeled as medium-sized. V is TRBV28 and J is TRBJ2-1; TRBD1 is a possible D gene (6 bases). The CDR3 has 15 amino acids. Trimming left V 2 bases short and J 2 bases short, with 10 bases between. Per germline, CDR1 MDHEN and CDR2 SYDVKM. CDR3 DNA sequence: TGTGCCAGCAGTTTAAGTAGGACAGCCTACAATGAGCAGTTCTTC. Its translation: CASSLSRTAYNEQFF. The full variable domain, with the rest looked up from reference TRBV28 and TRBJ2-1, is DVKVTQSSRYLVKRTGEKVFLECVQDMDHENMFWYRQDPGLGLRLIYFSYDVKMKEKGDIPEGYSVSREKKERFSLILESASTNQTSMYLCASSLSRTAYNEQFFGPGTRLTVL.

This clonotype has at least ten counts. The rearrangement links TRBV27 to TRBJ2-7; D perhaps matches TRBD1 (6 bases). Germline assignment: CDR1 MNHEY and CDR2 SMNVEV (reference sequence). V was pared by 4 bases and J by 2 bases, with 21 bases between. The CDR3 consists of 17 residues. The CDR3 DNA reads TGTGCCAGCAGTTCCCTAATCAACAGGGTAAGGGCCTACGAGCAGTACTTC. Protein product: CASSSLINRVRAYEQYF.

The sample holds many counts of this clonotype. V is TRBV2 and J is TRBJ2-2, with a possible D match to TRBD1 (6 bases). The V gene's germline CDR1 is SNHLY and CDR2 FYNNEI. Trimming stripped 8 bases from V and 6 bases from J, with 13 bases between. CDR3 length: 13 residues. CDR3 loop: CASSGAGPGELFF. CDR3 nucleotide sequence: TGTGCCAGCTCAGGGGCCGGTCCCGGGGAGCTGTTTTTT.

In its sample, this clonotype was seen many times. This sequence joins TRBV29-1 and TRBJ2-1, with D perhaps TRBD1 (7 bases). The CDR3 has 17 residues. With 4 bases removed from V and 3 bases from J, the gap between germline ends came to 22 bases. The V gene's germline CDR1 is SQVTM and CDR2 ANQGSEA. CDR3 in DNA: TGCAGCGTTGTGGGGGGCCTAGGACAGGATAGCTACAATGAGCAGTTCTTC. Its protein is CSVVGGLGQDSYNEQFF.

This clonotype was seen ten or more times. The chain combines TRBV29-1 with TRBJ2-3; the match to TRBD2 covers 13 bases. The V gene's germline CDR1 is SQVTM and CDR2 ANQGSEA. The ends lost 7 bases at V and 6 bases at J; junction bases unmatched: 10. The CDR3 sequence is 15 residues long. CDR3 sequence reads: CSAQLAGGEGDTQYF. The CDR3 region has the DNA TGCAGCGCGCAACTAGCGGGGGGGGAAGGCGATACGCAGTATTTT.

The sample holds many counts of this clonotype. The chain couples TRBV7-2 to TRBJ2-3, with a weak D call TRBD1 (5 bases). With 5 bases removed from V and 6 bases from J, the gap between germline ends came to 15 bases. The germline gives CDR1 SGHTA, CDR2 FQGNSA. The CDR3 has 14 amino acids. The CDR3 sequence is CASSPTGGWDTQYF. Written as DNA, the CDR3 is TGTGCCAGCAGCCCTACAGGCGGCTGGGATACGCAGTATTTT.

This clonotype was counted at least ten times. The rearrangement joins TRBV7-2 to TRBJ1-6, with a possible D match to TRBD1 (5 bases). CDR1 and CDR2 (germline): SGHTA, FQGNSA. The CDR3 totals 15 residues. Deletions cut 1 base from V and 8 bases from J, with 12 bases between. The CDR3 sequence is CASSLVPQGHSPLHF. In nucleotides, the CDR3 is TGTGCCAGCAGCTTAGTCCCGCAGGGTCATTCACCCCTCCACTTT.

This clonotype appeared many times. The chain employs TRBV7-9 and TRBJ1-3; D remains unclear. In germline, CDR1 is SEHNR, CDR2 FQNEAQ (reference sequence). Deletions cut 4 bases from V and 0 bases from J, with 13 bases between. The CDR3 runs to 16 residues. CDR3 region: CASSSDIQSSGNTIYF. The DNA of the CDR3 is TGTGCCAGCAGCTCCGATATACAGAGCTCTGGAAACACCATATATTTT.

This clonotype was counted many times. Written as DNA, the CDR3 is TGCGCCAGCAGTCCCCGAAAGGGACAAGAGACCCAGTACTTC. It yields the protein CASSPRKGQETQYF. The gene calls are TRBV23-1 and TRBJ2-5; D unresolved. TRBV23-1 counts as an open reading frame of uncertain function. Trimming pared 4 bases from V and 2 bases from J, leaving 11 bases between. There are 14 residues in the CDR3.

This clonotype was detected many times. The V gene is TRBV6-1, the J gene TRBJ1-5, with 7 bases aligning to TRBD1. This CDR3 is built from 15 residues. The V and J ends lost 6 bases and 0 bases, in that order; junction bases with no gene match: 5. The germline gives CDR1 MNHNS, CDR2 SASEGT. This CDR3 reads CASSLTGISNQPQHF. CDR3 bases: TGTGCCAGCAGCTTGACAGGGATTAGCAATCAGCCCCAGCATTTT.

The chain is built from TRBV9 and TRBJ2-2; 7 bases match TRBD1. CDR1 is SGDLS, CDR2 YYNGEE, per germline. The J segment lost 3 bases and the V segment lost 2 bases, leaving 1 base of the junction unmatched. The CDR3 consists of 14 residues. The CDR3 DNA sequence: TGTGCCAGCAGCGTGACAGGGTACACCGGGGAGCTGTTTTTT. Protein: CASSVTGYTGELFF.

This sequence joins TRBV2 and TRBJ1-1; D is perhaps TRBD1 (6 bases). The germline V and J ends were trimmed by 6 bases and 4 bases, with 15 bases remaining between them. This CDR3 has 14 amino acids. Germline V gives CDR1 SNHLY, CDR2 FYNNEI. The CDR3 nucleotides read TGTGCCAGCAGGCAGCTACAGGGTCCCACTGAAGCTTTCTTT. Translated, it gives CASRQLQGPTEAFF.

This clonotype was observed a handful of times. This sequence joins TRBV7-2 and TRBJ2-3, with D uncertain. This CDR3 contains 15 residues. Germline values: CDR1 SGHTA, CDR2 FQGNSA. Trimming took off 0 bases at V and 3 bases at J, with 10 bases between the two ends. CDR3 amino acids: CASSLAPDPTDTQYF. DNA of the CDR3: TGTGCCAGCAGCTTAGCGCCCGACCCTACAGATACGCAGTATTTT. Full variable domain (rest looked up from reference TRBV7-2 and TRBJ2-3): GAGVSQSPSNKVTEKGKDVELRCDPISGHTALYWYRQSLGQGLEFLIYFQGNSAPDKSGLPSDRFSAERTGGSVSTLTIQRTQQEDSAVYLCASSLAPDPTDTQYFGPGTRLTVL.

The chain is built from TRBV7-6 and TRBJ2-1; D is uncertain. Trimming removed 2 bases at V and 2 bases at J, with 13 bases between. Germline V CDR1 and CDR2: SGHVS, FNYEAQ. The CDR3 spans 16 residues. DNA for the CDR3: TGTGCCAGCAGCTTAAGGTCGCCGGACCCCTACAATGAGCAGTTCTTC. This sequence encodes CASSLRSPDPYNEQFF. The full variable domain, with the rest looked up from reference TRBV7-6 and TRBJ2-1, is GAGVSQSPRYKVTKRGQDVALRCDPISGHVSLYWYRQALGQGPEFLTYFNYEAQQDKSGLPNDRFSAERPEGSISTLTIQRTEQRDSAMYRCASSLRSPDPYNEQFFGPGTRLTVL.

At least ten counts were recorded for this clonotype. CDR3 residues: CASSYSGTGNQPQHF. The CDR3 DNA follows: TGTGCCAGCAGTTACTCCGGGACAGGCAATCAGCCCCAGCATTTT. The gene calls are TRBV6-2 or TRBV6-3 and TRBJ1-5, with 7 bases fitting TRBD1. V trimming: 0 bases; J trimming: 2 bases; junction bases outside the gene matches: 1. CDR1 and CDR2 from the germline V gene are MNHEY and SVGEGT. The CDR3 covers 15 residues.

This clonotype was detected many times. The chain uses TRBV29-1 and TRBJ2-1; D unresolved. The length of the CDR3 is 13 residues. The V gene lost 3 bases and the J gene lost 5 bases, with 11 bases spanning the gap. Looked up from germline, CDR1 is SQVTM and CDR2 is ANQGSEA. The CDR3 reads CSVEPYGDNEQFF. DNA for the CDR3: TGCAGCGTTGAGCCATACGGTGACAATGAGCAGTTCTTC.

This sequence joins TRBV9 and TRBJ2-3, with TRBD2 as a possible D gene (5 bases). This CDR3 is built from 16 residues. CDR1 and CDR2 (germline): SGDLS, YYNGEE. The germline V and J ends were trimmed by 4 bases and 2 bases, with 17 bases remaining between them. The CDR3 nucleotides read TGTGCCAGCAGCCCCTGGAGGAGCGGCTTCACAGATACGCAGTATTTT. Protein product: CASSPWRSGFTDTQYF.

There are many counts of this clonotype. The CDR3 bases are TGTGCCAGCAGCCAACTGTTCCCTAGCGGGGGGGCCGAAGACGGCTCCTACAATGAGCAGTTCTTC. Translating gives CASSQLFPSGGAEDGSYNEQFF. The chain uses TRBV14 and TRBJ2-1, with 12 bases lining up with TRBD2. CDR1 and CDR2 from the germline V gene are SGHDN and FVKESK. The length of the CDR3 is 22 residues. The V gene end was trimmed by 2 bases and the J gene end by 0 bases; junction bases not matched to a gene: 17.

This clonotype was counted ten times or more. This chain uses TRBV6-2 or TRBV6-3 with TRBJ2-7; 10 nucleotides match TRBD2. The CDR3 spans 14 residues. Germline trimming cut 6 bases from V and 3 bases from J; bases unmatched to any gene: 5. CDR1 is MNHEY and CDR2 is SVGEGT in the germline V gene. CDR3 nucleotides: TGTGCCAGCAGCCGACTAGCGGGCCTCTACGAGCAGTACTTC. It yields the protein CASSRLAGLYEQYF.

This clonotype showed up many times. The chain is built from TRBV20-1 and TRBJ1-6; D is perhaps TRBD1 (5 bases). There are 15 residues in the CDR3. The V and J ends lost 0 bases and 7 bases respectively, with 13 bases between them. The germline gives CDR1 DFQATT, CDR2 SNEGSKA (reference sequence). DNA of the CDR3: TGCAGTGCTAGAGATCGTCAGGGTATCAATTCACCCCTCCACTTT. It translates to CSARDRQGINSPLHF.

Only a few counts were recorded for this clonotype. CDR3 in DNA: TGTGCCAGCAGGGCCGGGGACAGGTTCGGAGCTGAAGCTTTCTTT. Protein: CASRAGDRFGAEAFF. The chain carries TRBV6-1 and TRBJ1-1, with 8 positions matching TRBD1. The CDR3 is made up of 15 amino acids. Germline values: CDR1 MNHNS, CDR2 SASEGT. The J segment lost 6 bases and the V segment lost 6 bases, leaving 12 bases of the junction unmatched.

This clonotype was seen more than once but under ten times. The chain combines TRBV7-9 with TRBJ2-6, with D unclear. The CDR3 runs 17 residues. Trimming stripped 6 bases from V and 1 base from J, with 16 bases between. Germline assignment: CDR1 SEHNR and CDR2 FQNEAQ (reference sequence). CDR3 loop: CASRSHPRASGANVLTF. For the CDR3, the DNA is TGTGCCAGCAGGTCCCACCCCCGGGCGTCTGGGGCCAACGTCCTGACTTTC.

The sample holds many counts of this clonotype. The chain couples TRBV6-2 or TRBV6-3 to TRBJ1-5, with D unclear. The V gene's germline CDR1 is MNHEY and CDR2 SVGEGT. This CDR3 is built from 14 residues. V was cut by 3 bases and J by 0 bases, with 6 bases left in between. The CDR3 loop is CASSYAASNQPQHF. Written as DNA, the CDR3 is TGTGCCAGCAGTTATGCAGCTAGCAATCAGCCCCAGCATTTT.